This record covers a single TCR beta chain. Its antigen remains undetermined. Base qualities are not at hand, and no much larger clone is one base apart. As encoded in the germline V gene, CDR1 is SNHLY while CDR2 is FYNNEI. The CDR3, from cysteine to phenylalanine, totals 15 residues. The entry retains the CDR3 DNA only, 45 bases that are in frame from base 1. V and J lose 4 bases and 6 bases, and a span of 16 bases separates them. The cohort was made up of approximately 670 healthy bone marrow donors. At the time of sampling, all cohort members were nominally healthy, though unrecorded immune exposures were likely present. The donor tested CMV seropositive and was one of the 289 seropositive cohort members. Each donor provided a peripheral blood sample, and peripheral blood mononuclear cells were used for TCR beta sequencing. Genomic DNA was extracted from the blood cell samples with the Qiagen DNeasy Blood Extraction Kit.

Libraries were built with the immunoSEQ multiplex PCR assay. The multiplex PCR relied on a mix of 60 forward primers for TCR Vbeta segments and 13 reverse primers for TCR Jbeta segments. The CDR3 region of rearranged TCR beta genes was amplified from genomic DNA with a multiplex PCR assay. The amplified TCR beta libraries were sequenced on the Illumina HiSeq System as 87-base-pair reads. The study's processing was this. Across the roughly 600 repertoires, a later analysis counted tens of millions of unique TCR beta chains, roughly 11 million of which were shared by at least two donors. Raw reads were error-corrected and collapsed into unique sequences by a nearest-neighbor algorithm in which closely related sequences were merged to remove PCR and sequencing errors. V, D and J gene segments were assigned by aligning CDR3 sequences to IMGT reference sequences. Each retained sequence needed at least a six-nucleotide match to both a V gene segment and a J gene segment. A rearrangement counted as productive if the CDR3 had no stop codons and remained in frame with V and J, and every other rearrangement counted as non-productive. CDR3 was defined according to IMGT convention as the region running from the second conserved V-encoded cysteine to the conserved J-encoded phenylalanine. In an earlier analysis of 500 to 650 of the donors, sequences lacking an unambiguous match to a single V gene segment were excluded. An earlier analysis of around 600 of the donors classified V segments as functional when productive rearrangements were above 56.7% and as segregating when the standard deviation between donors was above 5%. A statistical classification framework was built to diagnose cytomegalovirus status from the catalog of TCR beta chain sequences. In a later analysis, TCR nucleotide sequences were compared against IMGT/GENE-DB human TR gene sequences so that V and J genes could be assigned. The TCRdist pipeline was used in a later analysis to assign CDR3 sequences and most-parsimonious VDJ recombination scenarios. In a later analysis, each TCR beta chain was defined by its CDR3 amino acid sequence together with its V-gene family, and reads lacking a unique V-gene family were excluded. As a way to deal with suspected cross-contamination and a sequencing artifact, a later analysis dropped nearly 600 nucleotide sequences that were highly shared and had low generation probability. A later analysis calculated a clonal expansion index for each public chain from normalized within-repertoire ranks of inferred template counts. In a later analysis, generation probabilities were computed with a VDJ recombination model fitted to out-of-frame rearrangements, and the resulting probabilities were checked against IGoR. In a later analysis, TCR-TCR, TCR-HLA and TCR-CMV co-occurrence was scored with hypergeometric tests, and a repertoire-size bias correction was applied to TCR pairs. To estimate false discovery rates, a later analysis permuted the HLA or CMV assignments 20 times. In a later analysis, co-occurring TCRs were grouped using DBSCAN, with TCRdist sequence similarity added in when clustering inside HLA-allele-positive subsets. Co-occurrence clustering excluded repertoires with fewer than 30,000 or more than 120,000 public chains, plus five with anomalous nucleotide sharing. As stored in TCRdb, this immuneACCESS dataset retains in-frame rearrangements with V and J assigned. A fraction of the clones does not appear; measured against another copy, unresolved V genes explain less than half of the discrepancy, and the remainder lacks a known reason. D and trimming were read from the DNA, whereas the V and J calls and clone size are those reported in that table. Here the sample has about 150,000 clones; more than 75% occur a single time. The ten most abundant clones make up roughly 13% of the sample.

This sample is part of a study of cytomegalovirus exposure and HLA in healthy donors (dated by TCRdb to the late 2010s). Broadly, across the study: In an earlier analysis of 550 to 750 of the donors, 250 to 350 Gb of sequence data and about 110 million unique TCR beta sequences from about 179 million T cells were reported. Every discovery cohort repertoire had been produced on one sequencing platform. About 280 gigabases of sequencing data and tens of millions of unique TCR sequences were included in an early release covering over 600 HLA-typed donors. The later analysis used no new phenotypic data to find candidate immune exposures, relying instead on TCR beta sequences and their occurrence across donors. On average, roughly 250,000 unique TCR beta nucleotide sequences were sequenced per donor among more than 350 genotyped donors of the cohort, with around 19% of those sequences being non-productive. Of the 300 to 450 genotyped donors, roughly 80% fell in the genetic ancestry cluster associated with self-reported Caucasian donors. Four to six DR-DQ haplotypes were handled as single units for association and clustering, since linkage in the cohort was strong. Typing coverage differed by locus: A, B, C, DRB1 and DQB1 were typed in about 629-630 donors, DQA1 in around 500, DPA1 in around 610, and DPB1 in about 450. The study aimed to test whether signatures of past pathogen exposure could be identified by cataloging public T cell receptors. Using immunosequencing, the study profiled T cell repertoires from 640 or so subjects and related those repertoires to cytomegalovirus serostatus. A later genetic analysis took genome-wide SNP genotypes for about 65% of the roughly 670 donors and used that subset as a discovery cohort. Class I and class II HLA loci were covered by the typing at four-digit resolution. In addition to the first cohort of 666 subjects, a separate validation cohort of under 150 different subjects was used. A later analysis re-examined previously published TCR beta repertoires from more than 650 donors and added high-resolution HLA genotyping to investigate patterns of TCR occurrence. The study combined high-throughput TCR immunosequencing, statistical association of individual TCRs with disease status, and machine learning to predict cytomegalovirus infection status. Donor age, sex, ethnicity and CMV serostatus were compiled together with the repertoire data. In an earlier analysis of 587 of the donors, high-throughput TCR beta sequencing was used to judge whether each TCR beta V gene segment behaved as functional or pseudogenic.

Overall study outcomes, separate from this receptor: In an earlier analysis of around 600 of the donors, most TCR beta V segments appeared in productive rearrangements about 87% or about 30% of the time, broadly matching IMGT annotations. A cluster of highly shared sequence variants was judged likely to be a technical artifact of the sequencing pipeline. The authors suggested that the approach could potentially be generalized to other disease states and immunological phenotypes. When HLA alleles, especially DR and DQ, strongly co-occurred, attributing TCR associations to individual alleles was difficult. The classifier was reported to diagnose cytomegalovirus status with high specificity and sensitivity in both the original and validation cohorts. Compared with equally common non-associated chains, HLA-associated TCR beta chains in a later analysis were more clonally expanded and had lower generation probabilities. The cohort was sequenced for TCR beta chains only, and without alpha or paired-chain data the features that could be detected were limited. Three of the identified cytomegalovirus-associated TCR beta chains were confirmed in vitro to be specific for cytomegalovirus antigens. V-gene and J-gene trimming of TCR beta chains was associated with a missense DCLRE1C variant in a later genetic analysis, and the association was replicated in an independent cohort. HLA typing was unavailable for some donors at each locus, so association tests used only the typed subset. Most TCR sequences were observed very rarely across donors, whereas some public TCRs were present in many individuals. A total of 164 TCR beta chains were listed by the study as associated with cytomegalovirus. Immune exposure information for the cohort was limited to CMV serostatus. The presence/absence analyses assumed that sequencing depth was roughly uniform across donors, and that assumption may not be true. In a later analysis, more than 15,000 TCR beta sequences were associated with specific HLA alleles at a false discovery rate of 0.05. A further reported finding was that TCR beta sequences accurately predicted the HLA-A and HLA-B alleles for most subjects in the first cohort. Some IMGT-functional V segments, including TRBV6-2 and TRBV6-3, could not be distinguished by the 87-base-pair reads and were therefore excluded. According to a later genetic analysis, donors in an Asian-associated ancestry cluster had fewer N-insertions in productive TCRs than the roughly 700-donor mean. Because counts were too low, some 16 rarely observed V segments, including chromosome 9 orphons, were excluded from the earlier analysis of around 640 of the donors. According to a later analysis, TCR association rates differed among HLA loci, with DRB1 alleles showing the most associated TCRs and HLA-C alleles showing the fewest. Several of the top co-occurrence clusters appeared to be linked to parvovirus B19, influenza, CMV and Epstein-Barr virus, according to a later analysis. Most CMV-associated TCR beta chains appeared to be HLA-restricted in a later analysis, and the HLA associations seemed to be driven largely by CMV exposure. Linkage disequilibrium might explain the correlated functional status among segregating V segments, but an unknown experimental factor could not be ruled out.

The sequence is built from TRBV2 and TRBJ1-5; the D gene is not confidently resolved. This clonotype was obtained from a man aged 25 to 45 in good health and CMV-seropositive. Source material: PBMCs. The DNA sequence follows: TGTGCCAGCAGTGTCGGCAGCGCCGGGGTTCAGCCCCAGCATTTT. It codes for CASSVGSAGVQPQHF.